The clone carrying this T cell receptor beta chain has a handful of counts. The germline V gene encodes CDR1 DFQATT and CDR2 SNEGSKA (reference sequence). Trimming stripped 1 base from V and 6 bases from J, with 10 bases between. CDR3 length: 12 amino acids. These data come from a study of T-cell reconstitution after alpha-beta-depleted transplantation in children. The TCRbeta library incorporated unique molecular identifiers. Each CDR3 protein gets one entry after TCRdb re-called the PCR reads with MiXCR. In the table there are some 300,000 distinct CDR3 sequences, approximately 10% of which are singletons.

This receptor was obtained from a human donor who donated a stem cell graft to a child with acute lymphoblastic leukemia. The rearrangement joins TRBV20-1 to TRBJ2-7; a possible D gene is TRBD1 (7 bases). The source material was PBMCs from the stem cell graft donor, sampled from the stem cell graft. This chain's CDR3 is CSARAGGGEQYF. The CDR3 nucleotides read TGCAGTGCTAGAGCAGGGGGAGGCGAGCAGTACTTC.